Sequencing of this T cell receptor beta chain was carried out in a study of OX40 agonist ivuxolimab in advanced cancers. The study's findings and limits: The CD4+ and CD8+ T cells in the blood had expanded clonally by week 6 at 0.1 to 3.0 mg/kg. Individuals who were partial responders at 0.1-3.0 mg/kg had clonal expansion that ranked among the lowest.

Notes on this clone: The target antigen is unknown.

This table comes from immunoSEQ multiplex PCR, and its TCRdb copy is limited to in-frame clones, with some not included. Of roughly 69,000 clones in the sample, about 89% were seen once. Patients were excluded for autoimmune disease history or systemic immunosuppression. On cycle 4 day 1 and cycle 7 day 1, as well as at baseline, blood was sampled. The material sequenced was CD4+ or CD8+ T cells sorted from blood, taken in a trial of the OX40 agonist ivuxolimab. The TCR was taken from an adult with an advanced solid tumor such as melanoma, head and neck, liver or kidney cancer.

The CDR3 is CASSLPTGGHEQYF. CDR3 nucleotide sequence: TGTGCCAGTAGCCTCCCGACAGGGGGCCACGAGCAGTACTTC. J is TRBJ2-7 and V is TRBV19, with 10 bases identical to TRBD1. J gave up 5 bases and V 6 bases, and 7 bases lay outside the gene matches. The CDR3 loop spans 14 amino acids. From germline, CDR1 is LNHDA and CDR2 SQIVND (reference sequence). The entire variable domain, with the rest obtained from reference TRBV19 and TRBJ2-7, is as follows: DGGITQSPKYLFRKEGQNVTLSCEQNLNHDAMYWYRQDPGQGLRLIYYSQIVNDFQKGDIAEGYSVSREKKESFPLTVTSAQKNPTAFYLCASSLPTGGHEQYFGPGTRLTVT.